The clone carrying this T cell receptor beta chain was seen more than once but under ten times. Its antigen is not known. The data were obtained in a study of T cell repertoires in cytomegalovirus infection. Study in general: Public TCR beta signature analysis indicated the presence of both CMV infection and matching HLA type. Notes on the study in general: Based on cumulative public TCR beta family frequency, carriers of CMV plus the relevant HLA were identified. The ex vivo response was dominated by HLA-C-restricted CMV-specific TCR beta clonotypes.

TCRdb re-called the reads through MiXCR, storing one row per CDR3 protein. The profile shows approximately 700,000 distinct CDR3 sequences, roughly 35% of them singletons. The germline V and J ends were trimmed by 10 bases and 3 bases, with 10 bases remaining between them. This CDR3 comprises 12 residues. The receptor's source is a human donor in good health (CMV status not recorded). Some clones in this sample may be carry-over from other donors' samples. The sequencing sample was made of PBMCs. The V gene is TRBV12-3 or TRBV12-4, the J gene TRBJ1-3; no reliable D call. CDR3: CAIPGRGNTIYF. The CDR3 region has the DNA TGTGCCATCCCCGGACGTGGAAACACCATATATTTT.